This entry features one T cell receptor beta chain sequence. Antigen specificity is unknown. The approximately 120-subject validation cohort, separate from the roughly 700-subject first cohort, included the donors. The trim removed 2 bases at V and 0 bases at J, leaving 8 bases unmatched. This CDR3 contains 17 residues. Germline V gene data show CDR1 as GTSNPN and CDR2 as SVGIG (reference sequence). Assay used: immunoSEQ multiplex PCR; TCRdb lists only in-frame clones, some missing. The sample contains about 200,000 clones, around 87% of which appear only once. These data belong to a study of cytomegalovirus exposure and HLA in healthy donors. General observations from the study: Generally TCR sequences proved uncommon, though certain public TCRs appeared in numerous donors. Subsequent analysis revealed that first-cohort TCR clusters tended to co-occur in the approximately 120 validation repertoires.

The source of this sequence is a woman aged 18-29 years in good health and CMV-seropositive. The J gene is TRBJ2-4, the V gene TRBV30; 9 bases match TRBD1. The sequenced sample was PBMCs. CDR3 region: CAWSTGQGDLAKNIQYF. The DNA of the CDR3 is TGTGCCTGGAGTACGGGACAGGGCGACTTAGCCAAAAACATTCAGTACTTC.